The T cell receptor beta chain under discussion was sequenced for a study of graft-versus-host responses after intestinal transplantation. As regards this clone: Its antigen is currently unknown.

TCRdb keeps only in-frame clones here, not all; method: immunoSEQ multiplex PCR. The table shows 70,000 to 100,000 clones, with approximately 88% occurring only once. Per the germline V gene, CDR1 is SNHLY and CDR2 is FYNNEI. V lost 3 bases and J lost 2; bases outside the gene matches: 3. The CDR3 spans 14 residues. This clonotype was obtained from a human donor who received an intestinal transplant. The specimen comprised unstimulated CD4+ T cells sorted from spleen or lymph node cells, sampled before intestinal transplant. The genes are TRBV2 and TRBJ2-5, with 7 bases aligning to TRBD1. For the CDR3, the DNA is TGTGCCAGCAGTGAGGGACAGCTTCAAGAGACCCAGTACTTC. Translating it yields CASSEGQLQETQYF.